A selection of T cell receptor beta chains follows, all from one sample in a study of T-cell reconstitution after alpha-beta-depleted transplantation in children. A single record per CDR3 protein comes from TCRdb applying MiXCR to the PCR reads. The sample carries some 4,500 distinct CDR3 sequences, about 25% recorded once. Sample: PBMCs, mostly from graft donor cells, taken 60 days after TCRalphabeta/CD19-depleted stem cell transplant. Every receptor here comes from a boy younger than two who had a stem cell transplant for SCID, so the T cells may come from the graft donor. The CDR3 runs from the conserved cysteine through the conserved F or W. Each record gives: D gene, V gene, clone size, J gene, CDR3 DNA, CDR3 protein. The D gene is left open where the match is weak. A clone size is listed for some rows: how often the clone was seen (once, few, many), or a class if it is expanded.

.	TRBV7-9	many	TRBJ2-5	TGTGCCAGCAGGGCCTCGGGACTTGGAGAGACCCAGTACTTC	CASRASGLGETQYF
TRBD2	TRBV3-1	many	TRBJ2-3	TGTGCCAGCAGCCGATCCTCTAGCGGGGGCACAGATACGCAGTATTTT	CASSRSSSGGTDTQYF
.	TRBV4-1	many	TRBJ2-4	TGCGCCAGCAGCCAAGATGGGAACAGGGCCCAAAACATTCAGTACTTC	CASSQDGNRAQNIQYF
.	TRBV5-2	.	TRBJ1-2	TGTGCCATGGGCCCCGGAGGGACAGGGCGTGGCTACACCTTC	CAMGPGGTGRGYTF
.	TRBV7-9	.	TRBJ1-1	TGTGCCAGCAGCTTAGGAACTCCGGGCACTGAAGCTTTCTTT	CASSLGTPGTEAFF
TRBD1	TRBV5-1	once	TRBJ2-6	TGCGCCAGCAGCTTGGAAAGGACAGGGTCTGGGGCCAACGTCCTGACTTTC	CASSLERTGSGANVLTF
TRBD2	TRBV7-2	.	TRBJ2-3	TGTGCCAGCAGCTTAGAAGCGGGAGAGTCGGATACGCAGTATTTT	CASSLEAGESDTQYF
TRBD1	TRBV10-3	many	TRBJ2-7	TGTGCCTCCCAGGGGGCGCTCTACGAGCAGTACTTC	CASQGALYEQYF
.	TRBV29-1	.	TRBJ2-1	TGCAGCGTTGACAGGGGCCATGAGCAGTTCTTC	CSVDRGHEQFF
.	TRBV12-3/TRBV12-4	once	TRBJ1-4	TGTGCCAGCAGTTTCTGGGGAAGAGATGAAAAACTGTTTTTT	CASSFWGRDEKLFF
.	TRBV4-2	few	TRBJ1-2	TGTGCCATCAGCCCCGGACTCCTCTGTGGCTACACCTTC	CAISPGLLCGYTF
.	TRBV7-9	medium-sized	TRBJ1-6	TGTGCCAGCAGCTTAGGCAGATATTCTAATTCACCCCTCCACTTT	CASSLGRYSNSPLHF
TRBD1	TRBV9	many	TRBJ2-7	TGTGCCAGCAGCACCCCGACAGGGGGCCCCCACGAGCAGTACTTC	CASSTPTGGPHEQYF
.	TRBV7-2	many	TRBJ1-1	TGTGCCAGCAGTCCCACCGGGACCGGCACTGAAGCTTTCTTT	CASSPTGTGTEAFF
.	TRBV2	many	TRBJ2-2	TGTGCCAGCAGTGAGGTTTGGATCAGGAGCGGAGCCGGGGAGCTGTTTTTT	CASSEVWIRSGAGELFF
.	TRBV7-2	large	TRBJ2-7	TGTGCCAGCAGCAAAGTCTTGGGGGGCTCCTACGAGCAGTACTTC	CASSKVLGGSYEQYF
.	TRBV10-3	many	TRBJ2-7	TGTGCCATCAGTGCCCAACAGGGGGGGCTATACGAGCAGTACTTC	CAISAQQGGLYEQYF